The clone carrying this T cell receptor (beta chain) occurred a few times. This sample is drawn from a study of blood T cell repertoires in COVID-19. In the study overall: Acute-phase and convalescent COVID-19 samples originated in the United States, Italy and Spain.

The germline V gene has CDR1 LNHDA and CDR2 SQIVND (reference sequence). The CDR3 extends over 15 amino acids. Trimming took 5 bases from V and 0 from J, leaving 10 bases between them. Clones were read by immunoSEQ multiplex PCR, and TCRdb kept only the in-frame ones, dropping some. The sample has 150,000 to 200,000 clones, more than 65% seen once. Source material: peripheral blood. J is TRBJ1-4 and V is TRBV19; D is undetermined. The clonotype comes from a woman aged 80 or over with active or convalescent COVID-19. The CDR3 spells CASSAAVATNEKLFF. In nucleotides, the CDR3 is TGTGCCAGTAGTGCGGCGGTAGCAACTAATGAAAAACTGTTTTTT.